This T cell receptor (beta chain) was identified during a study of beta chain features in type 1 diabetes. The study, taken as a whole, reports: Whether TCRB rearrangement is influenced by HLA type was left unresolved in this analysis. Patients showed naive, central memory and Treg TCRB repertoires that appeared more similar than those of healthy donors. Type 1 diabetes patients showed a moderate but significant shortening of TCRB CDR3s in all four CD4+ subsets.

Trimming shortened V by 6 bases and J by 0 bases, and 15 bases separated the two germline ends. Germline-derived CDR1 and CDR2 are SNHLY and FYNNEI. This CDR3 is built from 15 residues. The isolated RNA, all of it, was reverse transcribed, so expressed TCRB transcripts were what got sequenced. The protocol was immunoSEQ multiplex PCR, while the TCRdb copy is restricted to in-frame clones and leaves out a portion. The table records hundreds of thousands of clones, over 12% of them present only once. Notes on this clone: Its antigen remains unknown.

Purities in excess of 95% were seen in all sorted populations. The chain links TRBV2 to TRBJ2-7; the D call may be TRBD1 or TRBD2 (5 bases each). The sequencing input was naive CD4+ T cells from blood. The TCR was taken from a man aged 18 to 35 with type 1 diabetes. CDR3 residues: CASRAGWGSSYEQYF. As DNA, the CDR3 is TGTGCCAGCAGAGCAGGGTGGGGGAGCTCCTACGAGCAGTACTTC.